The 6 T cell receptor beta chains in this list originate from one sample, sequenced in a study of tissue T cells after allogeneic stem cell transplantation. Time point given: mouse harvest day 7 after allogeneic transplant. Each mouse received 10^7 T-cell-depleted marrow cells plus 10^6 splenic CD5+ T cells by tail vein. Sequenced by immunoSEQ multiplex PCR; TCRdb stores in-frame clones only, minus some. The profile shows around 7,500 clones, roughly half of them singletons. The sample comprised gut tissue. The receptors here all came from a female BALB/c mouse given C57BL/6 T cells with graft-versus-host disease after an allogeneic hematopoietic cell transplant.

A word on this clone: The gene names here belong to mouse. Read coverage stops 1 residue before the CDR3 terminus; the germline J gene supplies the remainder. This sequence joins TRBV13-3 and TRBJ2-5, with TRBD1 as a possible D gene (6 bases). In germline, CDR1 is NNHDY, CDR2 SYVADS. V lost 2 bases to trimming and J lost 1 base, with 8 bases between them. There are 14 residues in the CDR3. CDR3: CASSEGGHQDTQYF. Partial CDR3 DNA: TGTGCCAGCAGTGAAGGGGGTCACCAAGACACCCAGTAC.

About this clone: Any gene name here is a mouse gene name. The missing CDR3 end, 1 residue past where the read stops, is filled in from the germline J gene. This sequence joins TRBV24 and TRBJ2-1, with 7 nucleotides matching TRBD2. The CDR3 covers 13 residues. Per germline, CDR1 KGHTA and CDR2 FRNEEI. Trimming at V came to 6 bases and at J to 3 bases, leaving 2 bases not matched to a gene. The sequenced CDR3 bases are TGTGCCAGCAGCCCTGGGGGCTATGCTGAGCAGTTC. The encoded protein is CASSPGGYAEQF. The entire CDR3 is CASSPGGYAEQFF.

This clone has just one count. Genes here carry mouse names. CDR3 loop: CASSLTGTGNTLYF. CDR3 DNA (partial): TGTGCCAGCAGTCTTACAGGGACTGGAAATACGCTCTAT. The chain combines TRBV26 with TRBJ1-3; tentative D call: TRBD1 (6 bases). Sequencing ends 1 residue short of the CDR3 end; the germline J gene provides the rest. From germline, CDR1 is KGHPV and CDR2 FQNQEV (reference sequence). The CDR3 has 14 amino acids. V was pared by 3 bases and J by 2 bases, with 8 bases between.

In this sample, this clone is medium-sized. The genes are named according to mouse. The CDR3 goes on 1 residue after the read ends, and that part is filled in from the germline J gene. The chain employs TRBV12-1 and TRBJ2-7; 11 nucleotides agree with TRBD2. Germline CDR1 reads SGHSN; CDR2 reads HYEKVE. The CDR3 has 14 amino acids. Trimming took 4 bases from V and 6 from J; bases not matched to a gene: 7. This CDR3 is CASSLTGGALEQYF. The CDR3 bases that were read are TGTGCCAGCTCCCTAACTGGGGGGGCGCTTGAACAGTAC.

Comments on this clone: Gene and germline names: mouse. The CDR3 goes on 1 residue after the read ends, and that part is filled in from the germline J gene. The rearrangement links TRBV12-1 to TRBJ2-5; 10 bases match TRBD2. V dropped 2 bases and J dropped 3; count of bases not matched to a gene: 4. The CDR3 loop spans 15 amino acids. Germline CDR1 SGHSN, CDR2 HYEKVE. The chain's CDR3 is CASSRGDWGQDTQYF. The sequenced part of the CDR3 DNA is TGTGCCAGCTCTCGAGGGGACTGGGGTCAAGACACCCAGTAC. The full variable domain, with the rest looked up from reference TRBV12-1 and TRBJ2-5, is DSGVVQSPRHIIKEKGGRSVLTCIPISGHSNVVWYQQTLGKELKFLIQHYEKVERDKGFLPSRFSVQQFDDYHSEMNMSALELEDSAMYFCASSRGDWGQDTQYFGPGTRLLVL.

A word on this clone: Gene names denote mouse genes. With the read ending 1 residue before the CDR3 end, the germline J gene is used to fill in that end. The chain recombines TRBV20 with TRBJ2-1; D remains unclear. V lost 0 bases, J lost 1 base, and 4 bases lay in between. Germline V lookup: CDR1 GFQATS, CDR2 STVNSAI. CDR3 size: 13 residues. The CDR3 spells CGARDPNYAEQFF. Partial CDR3 DNA: TGTGGTGCTAGGGATCCAAACTATGCTGAGCAGTTC.